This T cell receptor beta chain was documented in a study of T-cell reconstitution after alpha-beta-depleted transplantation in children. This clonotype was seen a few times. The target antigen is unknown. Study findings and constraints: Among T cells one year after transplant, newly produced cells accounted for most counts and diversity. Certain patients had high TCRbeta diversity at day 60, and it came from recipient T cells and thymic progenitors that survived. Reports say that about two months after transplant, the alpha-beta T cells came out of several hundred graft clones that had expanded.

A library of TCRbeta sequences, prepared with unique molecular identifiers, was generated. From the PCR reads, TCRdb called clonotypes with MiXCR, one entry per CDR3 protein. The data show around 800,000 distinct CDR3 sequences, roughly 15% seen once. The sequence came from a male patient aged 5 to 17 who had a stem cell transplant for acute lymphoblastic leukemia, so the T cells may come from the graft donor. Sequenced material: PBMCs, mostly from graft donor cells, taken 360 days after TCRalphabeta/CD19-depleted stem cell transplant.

The DNA of the CDR3 is TGTGCCATCAGTGAGTCCTTAGGGACTAGCGGGAGTTCGAGGTCCTACGAGCAGTACTTC. Its protein is CAISESLGTSGSSRSYEQYF. The chain is built from TRBV10-3 and TRBJ2-7, with 14 bases identical to TRBD2. J lost 1 base, V lost 0 bases, and 11 bases had no gene match. CDR3 length: 20 residues. Germline V CDR1 and CDR2: ENHRY, SYGVKD.